One sample yielded the 27 T cell receptor beta chains listed below, sequenced in a study of beta chain features in type 1 diabetes. Sequenced material consisted of expressed TCRB transcripts (all of the isolated RNA was reverse transcribed). Libraries were prepared by immunoSEQ multiplex PCR; TCRdb keeps only in-frame clonotypes and omits some of them. The sample holds about 39,000 clones, roughly 50% seen once. The specimen was central memory CD4+ T cells from blood. These receptors came from a woman aged 18-35 years in good health.

The chain employs TRBV15 and TRBJ2-7; D is ambiguous. This CDR3 has 14 amino acids. The ends were cut back, 0 bases at V and 2 bases at J, with 8 bases in the middle. Germline CDR1 and CDR2: LNHNV and YYDKDF (reference sequence). The CDR3 is CATSRDTTAYEQYF. The CDR3 DNA is TGTGCCACCAGCAGAGATACCACTGCCTACGAGCAGTACTTC. The full variable domain, its missing parts supplied by reference TRBV15 and TRBJ2-7, is DAMVIQNPRYQVTQFGKPVTLSCSQTLNHNVMYWYQQKSSQAPKLLFHYYDKDFNNEADTPDNFQSRRPNTSFCFLDIRSPGLGDTAMYLCATSRDTTAYEQYFGPGTRLTVT.

V usage is TRBV5-4 and J usage is TRBJ1-4; D is possibly TRBD1 (6 bases). Trimming pared 4 bases from V and 6 bases from J, leaving 13 bases between. CDR1 and CDR2 from the germline V gene are SGHNT and YYREEE (reference sequence). This CDR3 has 14 residues. The CDR3, as DNA: TGTGCCAGCAGCGAGGGGGGGGGTGATGAAAAACTGTTTTTT. Encoded protein: CASSEGGGDEKLFF. The variable domain in full, with the rest retrieved from reference TRBV5-4 and TRBJ1-4, is ETGVTQSPTHLIKTRGQQVTLRCSSQSGHNTVSWYQQALGQGPQFIFQYYREEENGRGNFPPRFSGLQFPNYSSELNVNALELDDSALYLCASSEGGGDEKLFFGSGTQLSVL.

This chain connects TRBV6-5 to TRBJ2-7; D gene unclear. The germline V gene has CDR1 MNHEY and CDR2 SVGAGI. V was clipped by 6 bases and J by 2 bases, with 14 bases between them. CDR3 length: 14 amino acids. Here the CDR3 reads CASSVSRPTYEQYF. In nucleotides, the CDR3 is TGTGCCAGCAGCGTGAGCAGGCCTACCTACGAGCAGTACTTC.

This clone has a single count. Compared with germline, one end of the junction differs, possibly owing to a read error. The V gene is TRBV15, the J gene TRBJ1-6; no definite D call. This CDR3 region has 14 residues. CDR1 and CDR2 from the germline V gene are LNHNV and YYDKDF (reference sequence). DNA of the CDR3: TGTGCCACCAGCAGAGAACAGACGAATTCACCCCCCCACTTT. It is translated as CATSREQTNSPPHF.

The V and J genes are TRBV28 and TRBJ2-1, with D uncertain. V was shortened by 5 bases and J by 9 bases, with 14 bases between the two germline ends. Germline V gives CDR1 MDHEN, CDR2 SYDVKM. CDR3 length: 13 amino acids. CDR3 amino acids: CASSPLRNGEQFF. The CDR3, as DNA: TGTGCCAGCAGTCCCCTTAGAAACGGTGAGCAGTTCTTC. Complete variable domain (other parts from reference TRBV28 and TRBJ2-1): DVKVTQSSRYLVKRTGEKVFLECVQDMDHENMFWYRQDPGLGLRLIYFSYDVKMKEKGDIPEGYSVSREKKERFSLILESASTNQTSMYLCASSPLRNGEQFFGPGTRLTVL.

A few counts support this clone. J is TRBJ2-1 and V is TRBV11-2; the match to TRBD2 covers 7 bases. V lost 2 bases and J lost 0; bases outside the gene matches: 4. The CDR3 loop spans 16 amino acids. Per germline, CDR1 SGHAT and CDR2 FQNNGV. The CDR3 reads CASSLRGDHSYNEQFF. CDR3 sequence (DNA): TGTGCCAGCAGCTTACGGGGGGACCACTCCTACAATGAGCAGTTCTTC.

The J gene is TRBJ2-7, the V gene TRBV2; 8 bases match TRBD1. CDR1 SNHLY and CDR2 FYNNEI come from the germline V gene. The CDR3 loop spans 15 amino acids. The V segment lost 4 bases and the J segment 3 bases; nucleotides outside the gene matches: 8. CDR3 DNA: TGTGCCAGCAGTGGGCCGGACAGGGTGGACTACGAGCAGTACTTC. This sequence encodes CASSGPDRVDYEQYF.

Only a few counts were recorded for this clone. V and J are TRBV2 and TRBJ2-7, with 7 bases lining up with TRBD1. The CDR3 has 14 amino acids. Germline CDR1 SNHLY, CDR2 FYNNEI. V lost 6 bases and J lost 2; bases outside the gene matches: 7. CDR3 nucleotides: TGTGCCAGCAGACCCGGGACAGCGGCCTACGAGCAGTACTTC. This encodes CASRPGTAAYEQYF. The entire variable domain, with the rest obtained from reference TRBV2 and TRBJ2-7, is as follows: EPEVTQTPSHQVTQMGQEVILRCVPISNHLYFYWYRQILGQKVEFLVSFYNNEISEKSEIFDDQFSVERPDGSNFTLKIRSTKLEDSAMYFCASRPGTAAYEQYFGPGTRLTVT.

The sample holds a few counts of this clone. The V and J genes are TRBV7-2 and TRBJ1-1; D is ambiguous. Trimming pared 1 base from V and 0 bases from J, leaving 15 bases between. The germline V gene encodes CDR1 SGHTA and CDR2 FQGNSA. This CDR3 contains 17 residues. This CDR3 reads CASSLGTLRVMNTEAFF. The CDR3 region has the DNA TGTGCCAGCAGCTTAGGAACCTTGAGGGTGATGAACACTGAAGCTTTCTTT. Complete variable domain (other parts from reference TRBV7-2 and TRBJ1-1): GAGVSQSPSNKVTEKGKDVELRCDPISGHTALYWYRQSLGQGLEFLIYFQGNSAPDKSGLPSDRFSAERTGGSVSTLTIQRTQQEDSAVYLCASSLGTLRVMNTEAFFGQGTRLTVV.

DNA for the CDR3: TGTGCCAGCAGGTCCCAGGCGAATTCACCCCTCCACTTT. The encoded protein is CASRSQANSPLHF. The genes are TRBV7-9 and TRBJ1-6, with D hard to call. CDR3 length: 13 residues. Germline V lookup: CDR1 SEHNR, CDR2 FQNEAQ (reference sequence). Trimming pared 6 bases from V and 7 bases from J, leaving 10 bases between.

This clone was seen more than once but under ten times. The chain carries TRBV5-8 and TRBJ2-1; 8 bases are shared with TRBD1. The V gene end was trimmed by 2 bases and the J gene end by 9 bases; junction bases not matched to a gene: 7. Germline values: CDR1 SGHTS, CDR2 YDEGEE. CDR3 length equals 14 residues. CDR3 residues: CASSFGQGTGEQFF. For the CDR3, the DNA is TGTGCCAGCAGCTTCGGACAGGGTACCGGTGAGCAGTTCTTC.

The V gene is TRBV7-2, the J gene TRBJ2-2; 9 bases are shared with TRBD1. The CDR3 totals 15 residues. J lost 3 bases, V lost 5 bases, and 4 bases had no gene match. The germline CDR1 and CDR2 sequences are SGHTA and FQGNSA. CDR3 nucleotide sequence: TGTGCCAGCAGCATGAGGACAGGGGACACCGGGGAGCTGTTTTTT. Translating it yields CASSMRTGDTGELFF. Supplemented by reference TRBV7-2 and TRBJ2-2, the full variable domain reads GAGVSQSPSNKVTEKGKDVELRCDPISGHTALYWYRQSLGQGLEFLIYFQGNSAPDKSGLPSDRFSAERTGGSVSTLTIQRTQQEDSAVYLCASSMRTGDTGELFFGEGSRLTVL.

The CDR3 loop is CASSFGNYNEQFF. CDR3 nucleotides: TGCGCCAGCAGCTTCGGGAACTACAATGAGCAGTTCTTC. The chain recombines TRBV5-1 with TRBJ2-1; maybe TRBD2 (5 bases). The CDR3 length is 13 residues. The V end lost 2 bases, the J end lost 3 bases, and 6 bases lay between the germline ends. The germline gives CDR1 SGHRS, CDR2 YFSETQ.

The chain couples TRBV10-3 to TRBJ2-7; 8 nucleotides align to TRBD1. The germline CDR1 and CDR2 sequences are ENHRY and SYGVKD. This CDR3 has 16 residues. J was trimmed by 3 bases and V by 4 bases; bases with no gene match: 11. The CDR3, as DNA: TGTGCCATCAGTGCGGGTTCCAGGGGGCAGATCTACGAGCAGTACTTC. This gives the protein CAISAGSRGQIYEQYF.

This chain links TRBV2 with TRBJ2-7; D is possibly TRBD2 (6 bases). The V end was cut by 5 bases, the J end by 2 bases, with 10 bases between. From germline, CDR1 is SNHLY and CDR2 FYNNEI. CDR3 length: 13 amino acids. Here the CDR3 reads CASSSGTPYEQYF. CDR3 coding DNA: TGTGCCAGCAGTTCCGGGACTCCCTACGAGCAGTACTTC.

This clone showed up just a few times. The J gene is TRBJ1-2, the V gene TRBV19; no reliable D call. The CDR3 runs to 13 residues. Looked up from germline, CDR1 is LNHDA and CDR2 is SQIVND (reference sequence). V lost 9 bases to trimming and J lost 2 bases, with 13 bases between them. The CDR3 nucleotides read TGTGCCAGCCAGCGCAAAAGGAACTATGGCTACACCTTC. Protein: CASQRKRNYGYTF.

CDR3 region: CASRTDRDYGYTF. The CDR3 DNA is TGTGCCAGCCGGACGGACAGGGACTATGGCTACACCTTC. The chain links TRBV6-6 to TRBJ1-2; 8 positions match TRBD1. Germline trimming cut 8 bases from V and 3 bases from J; bases unmatched to any gene: 5. CDR1 and CDR2 (germline): MNHNY, SVGAGI (reference sequence). The CDR3 runs to 13 residues.

The CDR3 region has the DNA TGTGCCAGCAGCTTGGAACTACCCCTCACAGATACGCAGTATTTT. As protein: CASSLELPLTDTQYF. This chain joins TRBV5-6 and TRBJ2-3; the D is unclear. V gave up 0 bases and J gave up 2 bases, with 10 bases separating them. The germline gives CDR1 SGHDT, CDR2 YYEEEE. This CDR3 has 15 residues.

J is TRBJ2-5 and V is TRBV19; 8 nucleotides align to TRBD2. V lost 9 bases to trimming and J lost 2 bases; unmatched junction nucleotides: 5. The CDR3 is 13 amino acids. Germline V lookup: CDR1 LNHDA, CDR2 SQIVND (reference sequence). In DNA, the CDR3 is TGTGCCAGCCGTTTAGCGGGGCAAGAGACCCAGTACTTC. Encoded protein: CASRLAGQETQYF.

This chain links TRBV30 with TRBJ1-5; D possibly corresponds to TRBD1 (5 bases). This CDR3 is 14 amino acids long. The germline gives CDR1 GTSNPN, CDR2 SVGIG (reference sequence). The germline V and J ends were trimmed by 1 base and 7 bases, with 14 bases remaining between them. The CDR3 DNA reads TGTGCCTGGAGTGATCTGGGTGGGGCCCAGCCCCAGCATTTT. It yields the protein CAWSDLGGAQPQHF.

This rearrangement joins TRBV5-5 to TRBJ2-1; TRBD2 matches 14 bases. This CDR3 region has 20 residues. The V gene end was trimmed by 1 base and the J gene end by 2 bases; junction bases not matched to a gene: 11. Germline CDR1 SGHKS, CDR2 YYEKEE (reference sequence). CDR3 bases: TGTGCCAGCAGCTTGATCCCCGGGACTAGCGGGAGTATCGCCTACAATGAGCAGTTCTTC. This translates into CASSLIPGTSGSIAYNEQFF. The entire variable domain, with the rest obtained from reference TRBV5-5 and TRBJ2-1, is as follows: DAGVTQSPTHLIKTRGQQVTLRCSPISGHKSVSWYQQVLGQGPQFIFQYYEKEERGRGNFPDRFSARQFPNYSSELNVNALLLGDSALYLCASSLIPGTSGSIAYNEQFFGPGTRLTVL.

This clone was found a few times. V is TRBV30 and J is TRBJ2-5; 10 positions agree with TRBD1. V trimming: 2 bases; J trimming: 0 bases; junction bases outside the gene matches: 6. The V gene's germline CDR1 is GTSNPN and CDR2 SVGIG (reference sequence). The CDR3 extends over 16 amino acids. The CDR3 DNA follows: TGTGCCTGGAGTCCTTGGGACAGGGGCAACCAAGAGACCCAGTACTTC. It specifies CAWSPWDRGNQETQYF.

The rearrangement uses TRBV6-1 and TRBJ2-7; D perhaps matches TRBD1 (6 bases). CDR3 length: 14 residues. V lost 5 bases and J 1 base, leaving 12 bases between the germline ends. The germline gives CDR1 MNHNS, CDR2 SASEGT. CDR3 bases: TGTGCCAGCAGTTGGGACATTTTTTCCTACGAGCAGTACTTC. Residues: CASSWDIFSYEQYF.

This clone was counted a few times. The chain uses TRBV10-2 and TRBJ1-5; D is possibly TRBD1 (5 bases). Per germline, CDR1 WSHSY and CDR2 SAAADI. The CDR3 consists of 13 residues. V lost 4 bases and J 6 bases, leaving 10 bases between the germline ends. The CDR3 region has the DNA TGCGCCAGCAGTGCGGGGGAGGCTCAGCCCCAGCATTTT. Protein: CASSAGEAQPQHF.

The J gene is TRBJ1-2, the V gene TRBV2; D is undetermined. The germline V gene encodes CDR1 SNHLY and CDR2 FYNNEI. V lost 0 bases, J lost 4 bases, and 12 bases lay in between. This CDR3 contains 15 residues. The CDR3 spells CASSEAAEGGYGYTF. For the CDR3, the DNA is TGTGCCAGCAGTGAAGCGGCAGAGGGTGGCTATGGCTACACCTTC.

This clone showed up just a few times. The V gene is TRBV6-1, the J gene TRBJ2-3; TRBD2 matches 10 bases. V shed 5 bases, J shed 8 bases, and the junction held 10 bases outside the gene matches. The CDR3 runs 15 residues. Looked up from germline, CDR1 is MNHNS and CDR2 is SASEGT. CDR3 nucleotide sequence: TGTGCCAGCAGTCCCGGACTAGCGGCTCATAGTACGCAGTATTTT. Translation gives CASSPGLAAHSTQYF.

The chain is built from TRBV2 and TRBJ1-2, with a tentative D call TRBD1 (6 bases). The CDR3 loop spans 13 amino acids. The V end lost 1 base, the J end lost 7 bases, and 10 bases lay between the germline ends. The germline V gene encodes CDR1 SNHLY and CDR2 FYNNEI. The CDR3 is CASSEVQGGGYTF. In nucleotides, the CDR3 is TGTGCCAGCAGTGAAGTGCAAGGGGGTGGCTACACCTTC. The whole variable domain, filled in from reference TRBV2 and TRBJ1-2, reads EPEVTQTPSHQVTQMGQEVILRCVPISNHLYFYWYRQILGQKVEFLVSFYNNEISEKSEIFDDQFSVERPDGSNFTLKIRSTKLEDSAMYFCASSEVQGGGYTFGSGTRLTVV.